This T cell receptor beta chain originates from a study of T cell changes during pregnancy in multiple sclerosis. TCRdb's copy holds only in-frame clones and misses some; the assay was immunoSEQ multiplex PCR. The repertoire has approximately 53,000 clones, approximately 92% of them found once; the top ten carry under 0.95%. The CDR3 runs 18 residues. CDR1 SGDLS and CDR2 YYNGEE come from the germline V gene. The trim removed 0 bases at V and 5 bases at J, leaving 9 bases unmatched. Material: CD4+ T cells from peripheral blood mononuclear cells, obtained in the third trimester of pregnancy. This chain uses TRBV9 with TRBJ2-3, with 13 bases matching TRBD2. This receptor was taken from a female donor with multiple sclerosis, enrolled in a pregnancy study. The CDR3 loop is CASSVALTSGGARDTQYF. CDR3 bases: TGTGCCAGCAGCGTAGCCCTTACTAGCGGGGGGGCTAGAGATACGCAGTATTTT.